Shown below are 27 T cell receptor beta chains from a single sample sequenced in a study of T cell repertoires in cytomegalovirus infection. TCRdb fed the reads into MiXCR, producing one record per CDR3 protein. The profile shows 250,000 to 300,000 distinct CDR3 sequences, about 17% of them singletons. Sequencing was carried out using CD8+ T cells from PBMCs. These receptors originate from a human donor in good health (CMV status not recorded). Some clones in this sample may be carry-over from other donors' samples.

This clonotype was detected only a few times. The CDR3 DNA reads TGTGCCAGCAGCTTGGCCGGGGACAGTAGAGCAGATACGCAGTATTTT. Amino acids: CASSLAGDSRADTQYF. The chain joins TRBV5-4 to TRBJ2-3, with TRBD1 matching over 7 bases. In germline, CDR1 is SGHNT, CDR2 YYREEE (reference sequence). The V gene end was trimmed by 0 bases and the J gene end by 4 bases; junction bases not matched to a gene: 8. This CDR3 region has 16 residues. Supplemented by reference TRBV5-4 and TRBJ2-3, the full variable domain reads ETGVTQSPTHLIKTRGQQVTLRCSSQSGHNTVSWYQQALGQGPQFIFQYYREEENGRGNFPPRFSGLQFPNYSSELNVNALELDDSALYLCASSLAGDSRADTQYFGPGTRLTVL.

This clonotype was counted ten times or more. V gene TRBV7-6 combines with J gene TRBJ2-2; tentatively, D is TRBD1 (6 bases). This CDR3 spans 14 amino acids. Germline V gene data show CDR1 as SGHVS and CDR2 as FNYEAQ. Trimming took off 4 bases at V and 6 bases at J, with 12 bases between the two ends. In DNA, the CDR3 is TGTGCCAGCAGCTCGGCAGGGGTAGCCGGGGAGCTGTTTTTT. Its translation: CASSSAGVAGELFF.

In this sample, this clonotype turned up a few times. V is TRBV4-3 and J is TRBJ2-1; D perhaps matches TRBD1 (6 bases). This CDR3 spans 16 amino acids. V gave up 0 bases and J gave up 12 bases, with 21 bases separating them. Germline V CDR1 and CDR2: LGHNA, YSLEER. This CDR3 is CASSQERSGAGVSQFF. For the CDR3, the DNA is TGCGCCAGCAGCCAAGAGAGATCTGGGGCAGGGGTCTCGCAGTTCTTC.

This clonotype was recorded a few times. The rearrangement links TRBV2 to TRBJ1-1, with 7 bases identical to TRBD1. Germline V gives CDR1 SNHLY, CDR2 FYNNEI. CDR3 length: 15 amino acids. The J segment lost 4 bases and the V segment lost 7 bases, leaving 12 bases of the junction unmatched. As DNA, the CDR3 is TGTGCCAGCACCTCAGGGGGGGTTGGGGGCACTGAAGCTTTCTTT. Translation: CASTSGGVGGTEAFF. The whole variable domain, filled in from reference TRBV2 and TRBJ1-1, reads EPEVTQTPSHQVTQMGQEVILRCVPISNHLYFYWYRQILGQKVEFLVSFYNNEISEKSEIFDDQFSVERPDGSNFTLKIRSTKLEDSAMYFCASTSGGVGGTEAFFGQGTRLTVV.

This clonotype was seen at least ten times. The rearrangement links TRBV6-5 to TRBJ1-1; no reliable D call. The length of the CDR3 is 15 residues. Germline V gene data show CDR1 as MNHEY and CDR2 as SVGAGI. With 6 bases removed from V and 3 bases from J, the gap between germline ends came to 17 bases. Here the CDR3 reads CASSQPWGWDTEAFF. In DNA form, the CDR3 reads TGTGCCAGCAGCCAACCGTGGGGTTGGGACACTGAAGCTTTCTTT.

This clonotype was detected a few times. V gene TRBV15 combines with J gene TRBJ1-1; D may be TRBD1 (6 bases). Germline V gene lookup returns CDR1 LNHNV and CDR2 YYDKDF (reference sequence). V was trimmed by 0 bases and J by 9 bases, leaving 14 bases between them. The CDR3 has 14 residues. CDR3 nucleotides: TGTGCCACCAGCAGAGATTGGGGGGGGGCGAAAGCTTTCTTT. This sequence encodes CATSRDWGGAKAFF. The variable domain in full, completed from reference TRBV15 and TRBJ1-1, reads DAMVIQNPRYQVTQFGKPVTLSCSQTLNHNVMYWYQQKSSQAPKLLFHYYDKDFNNEADTPDNFQSRRPNTSFCFLDIRSPGLGDTAMYLCATSRDWGGAKAFFGQGTRLTVV.

This clonotype was seen repeatedly, ten times or more. The V call is TRBV28, the J call TRBJ2-7, with D possibly being TRBD2 (6 bases). In germline, CDR1 is MDHEN, CDR2 SYDVKM. V was clipped by 2 bases and J by 7 bases, with 15 bases between them. There are 14 residues in the CDR3. The CDR3 loop reads CASSLTGTGVEQYF. CDR3 nucleotide sequence: TGTGCCAGCAGTTTAACCGGGACGGGGGTAGAGCAGTACTTC.

The chain couples TRBV6-4 to TRBJ1-2; no clear D gene. Germline V gives CDR1 MRHNA, CDR2 SNTAGT. This CDR3 comprises 13 residues. V lost 2 bases to trimming and J lost 8 bases, with 12 bases between them. CDR3 residues: CASSDGSVRGYTF. As DNA, the CDR3 is TGTGCCAGCAGTGACGGGTCAGTAAGGGGCTACACCTTC.

The genes are TRBV7-9 and TRBJ2-6; a weak D match, TRBD2 (5 bases). The CDR3 contains 18 residues. V lost 1 base to trimming and J lost 0 bases, with 13 bases between them. Germline CDR1 and CDR2: SEHNR and FQNEAQ (reference sequence). As DNA, the CDR3 is TGTGCCAGCAGCTTAGAGAGGGTTATAATCTCTGGGGCCAACGTCCTGACTTTC. Translation: CASSLERVIISGANVLTF. The full variable domain, its missing parts supplied by reference TRBV7-9 and TRBJ2-6, is DTGVSQNPRHKITKRGQNVTFRCDPISEHNRLYWYRQTLGQGPEFLTYFQNEAQLEKSRLLSDRFSAERPKGSFSTLEIQRTEQGDSAMYLCASSLERVIISGANVLTFGAGSRLTVL.

The chain employs TRBV11-2 and TRBJ2-6, with a possible D match to TRBD1 (5 bases). The CDR3 extends over 17 amino acids. Germline V lookup: CDR1 SGHAT, CDR2 FQNNGV. V lost 5 bases and J lost 0, with 14 bases in between. In DNA, the CDR3 is TGTGCCAGCAGCGTAACGACAGTTTACTCTGGGGCCAACGTCCTGACTTTC. This encodes CASSVTTVYSGANVLTF.

The chain employs TRBV28 and TRBJ2-4; no clear D. Trimming removed 3 bases from V and 5 bases from J, with 8 bases in between. The germline gives CDR1 MDHEN, CDR2 SYDVKM. This CDR3 spans 13 amino acids. CDR3 nucleotides: TGTGCCAGCAGTTTGCCATGGGAAAACATTCAGTACTTC. It encodes CASSLPWENIQYF.

The gene calls are TRBV29-1 and TRBJ2-7; TRBD1 agrees at 8 bases. This CDR3 has 16 residues. The V segment lost 6 bases and the J segment 6 bases; nucleotides outside the gene matches: 19. Germline CDR1 reads SQVTM; CDR2 reads ANQGSEA. CDR3 amino acids: CSVVTWTGRFGSEQYF. CDR3 nucleotides: TGCAGCGTGGTTACCTGGACAGGGCGGTTCGGTAGCGAGCAGTACTTC.

There are a few counts of this clonotype. V and J are TRBV6-2 or TRBV6-3 and TRBJ1-5; no reliable D call. CDR1 is MNHEY and CDR2 is SVGEGT in the germline V gene. The CDR3 has 14 residues. Trimming pared 5 bases from V and 4 bases from J, leaving 12 bases between. The CDR3 bases are TGTGCCAGCAGTAATGGACGGCATAATCAGCCCCAGCATTTT. Translation gives CASSNGRHNQPQHF.

With respect to this clonotype: The CDR3 carries no conserved terminal phenylalanine or tryptophan, so it likely arises from a read error. The chain combines TRBV13 with TRBJ1-1; TRBD1 aligns across 12 bases. V trimming: 1 base; J trimming: 3 bases; junction bases outside the gene matches: 15. CDR1 is PRHDT, CDR2 FYEKMQ, per germline (reference sequence). CDR3 length: 20 amino acids. CDR3 amino acids: CASSLDPWTRDRGRDTEAFS. DNA of the CDR3: TGTGCCAGCAGCTTAGACCCGTGGACCCGGGACAGGGGGCGAGACACTGAAGCTTTCTCT.

This clonotype occurred many times. The V gene is TRBV19, the J gene TRBJ1-5; perhaps TRBD1 as D (6 bases). CDR1 and CDR2 (germline): LNHDA, SQIVND (reference sequence). The CDR3 has 17 residues. The V end was cut by 2 bases, the J end by 0 bases, with 14 bases between. In DNA form, the CDR3 reads TGTGCCAGTAGTATATCAGCAGGGGACTATAGCAATCAGCCCCAGCATTTT. Its translation: CASSISAGDYSNQPQHF.

The chain combines TRBV10-2 with TRBJ1-1; 9 positions match TRBD1. The CDR3 contains 12 residues. J lost 5 bases, V lost 10 bases, and 5 bases had no gene match. CDR1 is WSHSY, CDR2 SAAADI, per germline. The CDR3 is CATGTGTTEAFF. CDR3 nucleotide sequence: TGCGCCACCGGGACAGGGACGACTGAAGCTTTCTTT.

This clonotype has more than one count but fewer than ten. This chain links TRBV28 with TRBJ2-7; 9 bases are shared with TRBD2. J was trimmed by 2 bases and V by 8 bases; bases with no gene match: 10. This CDR3 has 15 amino acids. CDR1 and CDR2 from the germline V gene are MDHEN and SYDVKM. DNA for the CDR3: TGTGCCAGCGGCCGCGGGGGGGTTTCGCCCTACGAGCAGTACTTC. Residues: CASGRGGVSPYEQYF. The whole variable domain, remainder taken from reference TRBV28 and TRBJ2-7, is DVKVTQSSRYLVKRTGEKVFLECVQDMDHENMFWYRQDPGLGLRLIYFSYDVKMKEKGDIPEGYSVSREKKERFSLILESASTNQTSMYLCASGRGGVSPYEQYFGPGTRLTVT.

The chain couples TRBV7-9 to TRBJ2-2; 7 nucleotides match TRBD2. Germline CDR1 SEHNR, CDR2 FQNEAQ (reference sequence). The CDR3 sequence is 19 residues long. Trimming removed 6 bases from V and 2 bases from J; junction bases left unmatched: 18. The CDR3 loop reads CASRIFPPEAGENTGELFF. DNA of the CDR3: TGTGCCAGCAGAATTTTCCCACCAGAGGCGGGGGAAAACACCGGGGAGCTGTTTTTT.

The V gene is TRBV29-1, the J gene TRBJ2-3; 9 nucleotides align to TRBD1. The CDR3 is made up of 14 amino acids. The J segment lost 4 bases and the V segment lost 6 bases, leaving 8 bases of the junction unmatched. Germline assignment: CDR1 SQVTM and CDR2 ANQGSEA. Here the CDR3 reads CSVAGTGFADTQYF. In DNA form, the CDR3 reads TGCAGCGTGGCCGGGACAGGGTTCGCAGATACGCAGTATTTT.

CDR3 region: CATGPTSTDTQYF. The CDR3 DNA follows: TGTGCCACCGGACCGACCTCTACAGATACGCAGTATTTT. V usage is TRBV24-1 and J usage is TRBJ2-3; D gene ambiguous. V shed 9 bases and J shed 3 bases, with 12 bases lying between them. The CDR3 is 13 residues long. Germline assignment: CDR1 KGHDR and CDR2 SFDVKD.

This clonotype came up many times. This chain uses TRBV6-5 with TRBJ2-1; the D is unclear. The CDR3 covers 17 residues. V was clipped by 0 bases and J by 0 bases, with 12 bases between them. Looked up from germline, CDR1 is MNHEY and CDR2 is SVGAGI. The CDR3 DNA reads TGTGCCAGCAGTTACTCAACCGGTCGCAGCTCCTACAATGAGCAGTTCTTC. Its translation: CASSYSTGRSSYNEQFF.

The CDR3 sequence is CASSSDRVNNYGYTF. Written as DNA, the CDR3 is TGTGCCAGCAGTTCGGACAGGGTCAATAACTATGGCTACACCTTC. The J gene is TRBJ1-2, the V gene TRBV12-3 or TRBV12-4, with TRBD1 matching 8 bases. The length of the CDR3 is 15 residues. With V trimmed by 4 bases and J by 1 base, 5 bases remained unmatched.

This clonotype was detected once. V is TRBV13 and J is TRBJ2-3; D is possibly TRBD2 (7 bases). Deletions cut 5 bases from V and 0 bases from J, with 12 bases between. The CDR3 is 15 residues long. CDR1 PRHDT and CDR2 FYEKMQ come from the germline V gene (reference sequence). As DNA, the CDR3 is TGTGCCAGCAGCGAAGGGGGGGCTAGCACAGATACGCAGTATTTT. Translating it yields CASSEGGASTDTQYF.

This chain connects TRBV28 to TRBJ1-4; 7 positions match TRBD1. V lost 8 bases to trimming and J lost 9 bases; unmatched junction nucleotides: 9. Germline CDR1 reads MDHEN; CDR2 reads SYDVKM. The CDR3 loop spans 13 amino acids. The CDR3 DNA follows: TGTGCCAGCCCCATGGGGACAGTAAAAAAACTGTTTTTT. As protein: CASPMGTVKKLFF.

This clonotype was detected only a few times. The rearrangement uses TRBV4-2 and TRBJ2-3; the D gene is possibly TRBD2 (5 bases). From germline, CDR1 is LGHNA and CDR2 YNFKEQ. The CDR3 consists of 14 residues. V shed 2 bases and J shed 4 bases, with 10 bases lying between them. CDR3 in DNA: TGTGCCAGCAGCCAATCCGGGGAGCCAGATACGCAGTATTTT. Amino acids: CASSQSGEPDTQYF.

The chain combines TRBV13 with TRBJ1-1, with D uncertain. The germline V gene encodes CDR1 PRHDT and CDR2 FYEKMQ (reference sequence). CDR3 length: 14 residues. V was clipped by 2 bases and J by 1 base, with 8 bases between them. CDR3 residues: CASSLIRKNTEAFF. The CDR3 bases are TGTGCCAGCAGCTTAATACGGAAGAACACTGAAGCTTTCTTT.

This clonotype was seen only a few times. This chain connects TRBV6-1 to TRBJ2-2; D is perhaps TRBD1 (5 bases). CDR3 length: 14 residues. The V gene lost 3 bases and the J gene lost 1 base, with 6 bases spanning the gap. The germline gives CDR1 MNHNS, CDR2 SASEGT. CDR3 nucleotide sequence: TGTGCCAGCAGTGACAGGGTGAACACCGGGGAGCTGTTTTTT. This sequence encodes CASSDRVNTGELFF.